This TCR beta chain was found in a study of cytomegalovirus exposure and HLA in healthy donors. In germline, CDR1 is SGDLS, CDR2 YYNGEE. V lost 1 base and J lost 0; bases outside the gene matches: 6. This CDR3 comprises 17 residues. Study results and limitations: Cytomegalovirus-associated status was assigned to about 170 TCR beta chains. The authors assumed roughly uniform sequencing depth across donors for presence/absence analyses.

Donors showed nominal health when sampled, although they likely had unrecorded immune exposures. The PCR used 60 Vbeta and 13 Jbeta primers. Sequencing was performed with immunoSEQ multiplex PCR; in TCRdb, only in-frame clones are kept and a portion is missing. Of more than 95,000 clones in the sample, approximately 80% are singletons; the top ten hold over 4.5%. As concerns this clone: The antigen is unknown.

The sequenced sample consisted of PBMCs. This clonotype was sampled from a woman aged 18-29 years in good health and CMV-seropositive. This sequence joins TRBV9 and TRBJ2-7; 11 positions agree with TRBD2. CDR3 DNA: TGTGCCAGCAGCGTAACCCCAACTAGCGGGAGCTCCTACGAGCAGTACTTC. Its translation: CASSVTPTSGSSYEQYF.